Given below is one T cell receptor beta chain in context. Its specificity is unknown. This entry comes from a study of CD8 T cells in ankylosing spondylitis. TCRdb used MiXCR to reprocess the 5' RACE reads, holding one entry per CDR3 protein. The data hold about 700,000 distinct CDR3 sequences, with roughly 19% observed a single time. The CDR3 loop spans 14 amino acids. V dropped 7 bases and J dropped 1 base, with 9 bases sitting between them. Germline CDR1 is SGHRS and CDR2 is YFSETQ. Study-level findings and limits: There was a TCR beta motif, made of 7 or 8 highly homologous variants, that appeared characteristic of ankylosing spondylitis blood. Relatively rare in peripheral blood, disease-linked clones were also CD8+.

This TCR derives from a male donor with ankylosing spondylitis. Sequenced: blood, either unsorted or a sorted T cell fraction (not recorded which). The J gene is TRBJ2-6, the V gene TRBV5-1; maybe TRBD2 (6 bases). DNA for the CDR3: TGCGCCAGCTTGGCGGGATCTGGGGCCAACGTCCTGACTTTC. This codes for CASLAGSGANVLTF.